This TCR beta chain was identified during a study of cytotoxic CD8 clonotypes in ibrutinib-treated CLL. Study summary: Partial response was seen in approximately 24 patients and complete response in 2; after median around 5.5 years, about 15 stayed remitted, around 12 progressed. Average yields of roughly 260,000 productive templates and tens of thousands of productive rearrangements characterized the samples. General study findings and limits: Clonality was higher at baseline than in age-matched healthy donors and tracked circulating CD8+ T-cell counts.

A word on this clone: What it binds is not known.

Genomic DNA (about 2.2 micrograms) was obtained from cryopreserved PBMCs for construction of TCR beta libraries. TCRdb's copy holds only in-frame clones and misses some; the assay was immunoSEQ multiplex PCR. The data contain 300,000 or so clones, approximately 67% of them singletons. This sequence was found in a human donor with chronic lymphocytic leukemia. Specimen: PBMCs, collected after 36 months of ibrutinib treatment.

The DNA of the CDR3 is TGCAGCGTTGCCCACAGCGGGGGTGCTGATACGCAGTATTTT. This sequence encodes CSVAHSGGADTQYF. The chain recombines TRBV29-1 with TRBJ2-3; 8 bases agree with TRBD2. CDR1 SQVTM and CDR2 ANQGSEA come from the germline V gene. Trimming at V came to 4 bases and at J to 6 bases, leaving 9 bases not matched to a gene. This CDR3 is 14 amino acids long.